Listed here are 8 T cell receptor beta chains from one sample, sequenced in a study of T cells in Graves' hyperthyroidism and ophthalmopathy. Amplification targeted TCR beta CDR3 regions from RNA transcripts. The HTBI primer set served for first-round RT-PCR of the TCR CDR3. TCRdb independently ran MiXCR on the multiplex PCR reads; one entry per CDR3 protein. The data hold around 400,000 distinct CDR3 sequences, with approximately 13% observed a single time. What was sequenced was blood. These receptors were taken from a young woman with Graves' hyperthyroidism.

This chain joins TRBV5-1 and TRBJ1-2, with D tentatively TRBD1 (6 bases). V was pared by 2 bases and J by 1 base, with 12 bases between. The CDR3 spans 15 residues. CDR1 is SGHRS and CDR2 is YFSETQ in the germline V gene. CDR3 nucleotides: TGCGCCAGCAGCTTTAGTACAGGGAGTAACTATGGCTACACCTTC. Translation gives CASSFSTGSNYGYTF.

This clonotype has only a few counts. The V gene is TRBV7-3, the J gene TRBJ1-6, with D hard to call. Looked up from germline, CDR1 is SGHTA and CDR2 is FQGTGA. The length of the CDR3 is 13 residues. V gave up 0 bases and J gave up 10 bases, with 7 bases separating them. CDR3 region: CASSLTPGSPLHF. The DNA for the CDR3 is TGTGCCAGCAGCTTAACGCCGGGGTCACCCCTCCACTTT.

The table lists this clonotype with many counts. V is TRBV20-1 and J is TRBJ1-6, with 11 bases aligning to TRBD1. Germline V gene sequence: CDR1 DFQATT, CDR2 SNEGSKA (reference sequence). V dropped 6 bases and J dropped 10; count of bases not matched to a gene: 11. The CDR3 is 15 residues long. The CDR3 DNA reads as TGCAGTGCCAATCCCGGGACAGGGGGTTTCTCACCCCTCCACTTT. This codes for CSANPGTGGFSPLHF.

The sample holds many counts of this clonotype. This chain joins TRBV20-1 and TRBJ1-5; TRBD1 agrees at 10 bases. The CDR3 has 14 amino acids. The V gene's germline CDR1 is DFQATT and CDR2 SNEGSKA (reference sequence). V shed 5 bases, J shed 2 bases, and the junction held 3 bases outside the gene matches. The DNA for the CDR3 is TGCAGTGCTTGGGGGACAGGGGGCAATCAGCCCCAGCATTTT. Amino acid sequence: CSAWGTGGNQPQHF.

This clonotype was counted ten times or more. The rearrangement uses TRBV28 and TRBJ1-5; D is undetermined. Trimming removed 6 bases from V and 0 bases from J, with 3 bases in between. The CDR3 sequence is 12 residues long. Germline CDR1 and CDR2: MDHEN and SYDVKM. CDR3 sequence reads: CASSPSNQPQHF. The CDR3 region has the DNA TGTGCCAGCAGCCCTAGCAATCAGCCCCAGCATTTT.

This clonotype showed up many times. V usage is TRBV5-1 and J usage is TRBJ1-2; TRBD1 aligns across 7 bases. The length of the CDR3 is 15 residues. V trimming: 4 bases; J trimming: 2 bases; junction bases outside the gene matches: 8. In germline, CDR1 is SGHRS, CDR2 YFSETQ. The CDR3 nucleotides are TGCGCCAGCAGCCCGGGGGGACAGACGAACTATGGCTACACCTTC. This gives the protein CASSPGGQTNYGYTF.

The sample holds many counts of this clonotype. The chain joins TRBV13 to TRBJ2-2; 13 nucleotides match TRBD2. Germline V gives CDR1 PRHDT, CDR2 FYEKMQ (reference sequence). CDR3 size: 16 residues. The ends lost 5 bases at V and 6 bases at J; junction bases unmatched: 6. CDR3 amino acids: CASSGLAGDSSGELFF. The CDR3, as DNA: TGTGCCAGCAGCGGACTAGCGGGAGATTCTTCCGGGGAGCTGTTTTTT.

This clonotype occurred many times. The J gene is TRBJ2-5, the V gene TRBV18, with 11 bases lining up with TRBD2. V lost 0 bases to trimming and J lost 13 bases; unmatched junction nucleotides: 1. CDR1 and CDR2 (germline): KGHSH, LQKENI. The CDR3 sequence is 12 residues long. CDR3: CASSPPTSGGYF. CDR3 coding DNA: TGTGCCAGCTCACCACCCACTAGCGGGGGGTACTTC.